The 21 T cell receptor beta chains listed next were all sequenced from one sample in a study of T cells after posttransplantation cyclophosphamide. Treatment was busulfan-fludarabine conditioning, a marrow graft, and cyclophosphamide on days +3 and +4. Only in-frame clones appear in the TCRdb table, and some are missing; sequencing was by immunoSEQ multiplex PCR. The sample includes thousands of clones, 75% to 85% of them seen just once. The material was PBMCs, obtained roughly 180 days after allogeneic stem cell transplant with posttransplant cyclophosphamide. Receptors originate from a male patient between 60 and 69 years old who received an allogeneic stem cell transplant from a related donor and was CMV-positive. Some of the T cells may derive from the graft donor.

V is TRBV4-1 and J is TRBJ2-5, with 9 bases lining up with TRBD2. V gave up 0 bases and J gave up 5 bases; unmatched junction bases: 13. Looked up from germline, CDR1 is MGHRA and CDR2 is YSYEKL. The CDR3 is 18 residues long. The CDR3 loop reads CASSQEFLGLAGRETQYF. The CDR3, as DNA: TGCGCCAGCAGCCAAGAATTTTTAGGCCTAGCGGGACGCGAGACCCAGTACTTC.

This chain uses TRBV27 with TRBJ1-4; 7 nucleotides match TRBD1. The CDR3 consists of 18 residues. The germline V gene has CDR1 MNHEY and CDR2 SMNVEV (reference sequence). V trimming: 7 bases; J trimming: 1 base; junction bases outside the gene matches: 15. In nucleotides, the CDR3 is TGTGCCAGCATCATAACCGGGACAGACGACAAAACTAATGAAAAACTGTTTTTT. This translates into CASIITGTDDKTNEKLFF. The full variable domain, completed using reference TRBV27 and TRBJ1-4, is EAQVTQNPRYLITVTGKKLTVTCSQNMNHEYMSWYRQDPGLGLRQIYYSMNVEVTDKGDVPEGYKVSRKEKRNFPLILESPSPNQTSLYFCASIITGTDDKTNEKLFFGSGTQLSVL.

The gene calls are TRBV9 and TRBJ2-1; TRBD2 matches at 10 bases. The CDR3 sequence is 18 residues long. Germline V gene sequence: CDR1 SGDLS, CDR2 YYNGEE. V was clipped by 0 bases and J by 0 bases; unmatched bases: 6. CDR3 nucleotides: TGTGCCAGCAGCGTAGGGGCATCTAGCGGGAGCTCCTACAATGAGCAGTTCTTC. Translation gives CASSVGASSGSSYNEQFF.

The V gene is TRBV27, the J gene TRBJ2-2, with a possible D match to TRBD1 (5 bases). Germline assignment: CDR1 MNHEY and CDR2 SMNVEV (reference sequence). Trimming left V 2 bases short and J 5 bases short, with 12 bases between. The CDR3 has 15 residues. The CDR3 DNA sequence: TGTGCCAGCAGTTTAGACACAGGCAGGACCGGGGAGCTGTTTTTT. This encodes CASSLDTGRTGELFF.

In its sample, this clone was seen once. The chain couples TRBV6-5 to TRBJ2-5; D is perhaps TRBD1 (6 bases). The DNA matches TRBJ2-7 better at its end, which makes the J call doubtful. The length of the CDR3 is 14 residues. Germline-derived CDR1 and CDR2 are MNHEY and SVGAGI. CDR3 protein: CASSSRPGQSEQYF. In nucleotides, the CDR3 is TGTGCCAGCAGTTCCCGACCGGGACAAAGCGAGCAGTACTTC.

V is TRBV11-2 and J is TRBJ2-3; 11 positions agree with TRBD2. CDR1 is SGHAT, CDR2 FQNNGV, per germline. With 5 bases clipped from V and 5 bases from J, the junction kept 9 bases outside the gene matches. The CDR3 extends over 16 amino acids. DNA for the CDR3: TGTGCCAGCAGCCCGAGACTAGCGGGAACGGTAGATACGCAGTATTTT. This codes for CASSPRLAGTVDTQYF.

This sequence joins TRBV7-3 and TRBJ2-1; 10 bases map to TRBD2. The junction had 5 bases not matched to a gene; V was cut back by 0 bases and J by 0 bases. Germline V gene lookup returns CDR1 SGHTA and CDR2 FQGTGA. There are 18 residues in the CDR3. This CDR3 reads CASSLTLLAGDSYNEQFF. Here the CDR3 DNA reads TGTGCCAGCAGCTTAACCCTCCTAGCGGGAGACTCCTACAATGAGCAGTTCTTC.

This rearrangement joins TRBV5-5 to TRBJ2-1; tentatively, D is TRBD1 (6 bases). Germline V gene data show CDR1 as SGHKS and CDR2 as YYEKEE (reference sequence). The CDR3 runs 15 residues. Trimming took 0 bases from V and 4 from J, leaving 11 bases between them. The CDR3 nucleotides read TGTGCCAGCAGCTTGGCAGGGGTATCGTACAATGAGCAGTTCTTC. Its translation: CASSLAGVSYNEQFF.

J is TRBJ1-1 and V is TRBV5-8, with TRBD1 matching 8 bases. The trim removed 5 bases at V and 7 bases at J, leaving 10 bases unmatched. This CDR3 has 14 residues. Germline V CDR1 and CDR2: SGHTS, YDEGEE. The CDR3 is CASRGNRGVGEAFF. The CDR3 bases are TGTGCCAGCAGGGGGAACAGGGGGGTCGGTGAAGCTTTCTTT. The full variable domain, completed using reference TRBV5-8 and TRBJ1-1, is EAGVTQSPTHLIKTRGQQATLRCSPISGHTSVYWYQQALGLGLQFLLWYDEGEERNRGNFPPRFSGRQFPNYSSELNVNALELEDSALYLCASRGNRGVGEAFFGQGTRLTVV.

J is TRBJ2-1 and V is TRBV19, with 15 bases lining up with TRBD2. The V and J ends lost 3 bases and 5 bases, in that order; junction bases with no gene match: 8. Germline CDR1 is LNHDA and CDR2 is SQIVND (reference sequence). The CDR3 runs 18 residues. The CDR3, as DNA: TGTGCCAGTAGTATGGGGACCGGGACTAGCGGGAGGAACAATGAGCAGTTCTTC. This gives the protein CASSMGTGTSGRNNEQFF.

This chain joins TRBV5-1 and TRBJ2-1, with D possibly TRBD2 on 5 matching bases. V was pared by 0 bases and J by 5 bases, with 9 bases between. The CDR3 runs 14 residues. Germline V gives CDR1 SGHRS, CDR2 YFSETQ. CDR3 sequence reads: CASSLAGKDNEQFF. In nucleotides, the CDR3 is TGCGCCAGCAGCTTGGCCGGGAAGGACAATGAGCAGTTCTTC.

This clone was observed a single time. The V gene is TRBV5-1, the J gene TRBJ1-6; D might be TRBD1 (6 bases). V lost 0 bases to trimming and J lost 4 bases, with 11 bases between them. The CDR3 length is 16 residues. Per the germline V gene, CDR1 is SGHRS and CDR2 is YFSETQ. In DNA, the CDR3 is TGCGCCAGCAGCTTGGGGCTCGGACAGTATAATTCACCCCTCCACTTT. Translated, it gives CASSLGLGQYNSPLHF.

This clone has a handful of counts. The chain is built from TRBV19 and TRBJ1-2; D is possibly TRBD1 (5 bases). The V end was cut by 7 bases, the J end by 4 bases, with 16 bases between. The CDR3 length is 14 residues. Per germline, CDR1 LNHDA and CDR2 SQIVND (reference sequence). The CDR3 reads CASTAGPAGYGYTF. CDR3 nucleotide sequence: TGTGCCAGTACGGCGGGACCCGCCGGCTATGGCTACACCTTC.

V and J are TRBV14 and TRBJ1-1; TRBD1 aligns across 8 bases. Germline CDR1 and CDR2: SGHDN and FVKESK. V shed 6 bases, J shed 0 bases, and the junction held 3 bases outside the gene matches. The CDR3 runs to 14 residues. The CDR3 nucleotides read TGTGCCAGCAGGCGGACAGGGTTGAACACTGAAGCTTTCTTT. Residues: CASRRTGLNTEAFF.

This chain connects TRBV9 to TRBJ2-2; D possibly corresponds to TRBD1 (5 bases). Germline loops: CDR1 SGDLS, CDR2 YYNGEE. Between the trimmed V and J ends, which lost 0 bases and 6 bases, there was a span of 15 bases. CDR3 length: 16 residues. The CDR3 region has the DNA TGTGCCAGCAGCGTAGGGGGCCCTTACTGGGCCGGGGAGCTGTTTTTT. Its protein product is CASSVGGPYWAGELFF. The full variable domain, completed using reference TRBV9 and TRBJ2-2, is DSGVTQTPKHLITATGQRVTLRCSPRSGDLSVYWYQQSLDQGLQFLIQYYNGEERAKGNILERFSAQQFPDLHSELNLSSLELGDSALYFCASSVGGPYWAGELFFGEGSRLTVL.

The rearrangement links TRBV4-3 to TRBJ2-5, with D possibly TRBD2 on 5 matching bases. Germline V gene sequence: CDR1 LGHNA, CDR2 YSLEER. The CDR3 length is 13 residues. Trimming left V 3 bases short and J 2 bases short, with 7 bases between. CDR3 in amino acids: CASSQRVQETQYF. DNA for the CDR3: TGCGCCAGCAGCCAGAGGGTTCAAGAGACCCAGTACTTC.

V is TRBV9 and J is TRBJ2-2, with 8 bases identical to TRBD1. From germline, CDR1 is SGDLS and CDR2 YYNGEE. CDR3 length: 15 residues. V gave up 1 base and J gave up 6 bases; unmatched junction bases: 5. In nucleotides, the CDR3 is TGTGCCAGCAGCGTACAGGGGGCGCCCCCCGGGGAGCTGTTTTTT. Amino acids: CASSVQGAPPGELFF.

J is TRBJ2-3 and V is TRBV4-2; D not certain. The CDR3 is made up of 16 amino acids. V dropped 0 bases and J dropped 5 bases, with 15 bases sitting between them. CDR1 is LGHNA, CDR2 YNFKEQ, per germline. CDR3 in DNA: TGTGCCAGCAGCCAAGACGGCGATAGCCCGATAGATACGCAGTATTTT. This translates into CASSQDGDSPIDTQYF.

This chain connects TRBV19 to TRBJ2-2, with D possibly TRBD2 on 5 matching bases. The CDR3 contains 13 residues. Germline assignment: CDR1 LNHDA and CDR2 SQIVND (reference sequence). V lost 6 bases to trimming and J lost 4 bases, with 9 bases between them. The CDR3 here is CASRLAVTGELFF. The CDR3 DNA follows: TGTGCCAGTAGGCTAGCCGTCACCGGGGAGCTGTTTTTT.

Written as DNA, the CDR3 is TGTGCCAGCAGCTTGGCCGGGACAGGGGGCTACAATGAGCAGTTCTTC. As protein: CASSLAGTGGYNEQFF. V and J are TRBV5-4 and TRBJ2-1; TRBD1 agrees at 11 bases. The CDR3 runs 16 residues. Trimming removed 0 bases from V and 3 bases from J; junction bases left unmatched: 2. Per the germline V gene, CDR1 is SGHNT and CDR2 is YYREEE (reference sequence).

The rearrangement uses TRBV9 and TRBJ2-7; 8 bases match TRBD1. CDR1 SGDLS and CDR2 YYNGEE come from the germline V gene. The CDR3 is made up of 15 amino acids. Trimming took 5 bases from V and 7 from J; bases not matched to a gene: 14. CDR3 region: CASSPPGQAFSEQYF. CDR3 bases: TGTGCCAGCAGTCCCCCGGGACAGGCCTTTTCGGAGCAGTACTTC.